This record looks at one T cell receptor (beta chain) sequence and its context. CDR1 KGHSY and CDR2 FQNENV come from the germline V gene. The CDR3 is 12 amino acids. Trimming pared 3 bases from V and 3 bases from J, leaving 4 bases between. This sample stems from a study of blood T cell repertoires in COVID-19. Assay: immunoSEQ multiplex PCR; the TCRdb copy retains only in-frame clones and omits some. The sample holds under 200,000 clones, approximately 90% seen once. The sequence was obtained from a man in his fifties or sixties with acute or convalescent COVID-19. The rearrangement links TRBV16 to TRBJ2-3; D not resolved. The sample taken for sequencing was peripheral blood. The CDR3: CASSHNTDTQYF. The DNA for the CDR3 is TGTGCCAGCAGCCACAATACAGATACGCAGTATTTT.